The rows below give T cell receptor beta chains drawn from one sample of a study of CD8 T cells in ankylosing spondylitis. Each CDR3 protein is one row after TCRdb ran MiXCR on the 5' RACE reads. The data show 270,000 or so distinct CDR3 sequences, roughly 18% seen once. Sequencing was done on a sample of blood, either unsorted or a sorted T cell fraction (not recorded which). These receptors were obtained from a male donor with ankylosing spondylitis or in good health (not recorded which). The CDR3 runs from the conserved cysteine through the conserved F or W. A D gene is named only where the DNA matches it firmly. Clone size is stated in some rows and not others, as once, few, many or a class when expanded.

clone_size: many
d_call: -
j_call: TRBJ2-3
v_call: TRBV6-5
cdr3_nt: TGTGCCAGCAGTTACGGACTCTCTAGCCTCCCCACAGATACGCAGTATTTT
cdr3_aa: CASSYGLSSLPTDTQYF

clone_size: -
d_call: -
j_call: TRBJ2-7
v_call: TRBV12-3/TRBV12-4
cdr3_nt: TGTGCCAGCAGTCTAGCCAGCGAGCAGTACTTC
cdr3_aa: CASSLASEQYF

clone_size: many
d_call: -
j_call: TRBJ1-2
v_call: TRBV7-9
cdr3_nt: TGTGCCAGCAGCTTAGCGAACGGAGACACGAACTATGGCTACACCTTC
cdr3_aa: CASSLANGDTNYGYTF

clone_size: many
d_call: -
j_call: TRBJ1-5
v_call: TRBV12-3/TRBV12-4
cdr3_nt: TGTGCCAGCAGTGACATCGGACTTAGCAATCAGCCCCAGCATTTT
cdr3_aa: CASSDIGLSNQPQHF

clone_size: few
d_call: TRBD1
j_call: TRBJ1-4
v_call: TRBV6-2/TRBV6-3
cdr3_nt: TGTGCCAGCAGTTCTCCGGGACAGGGAAGGTTTTTT
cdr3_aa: CASSSPGQGRFF

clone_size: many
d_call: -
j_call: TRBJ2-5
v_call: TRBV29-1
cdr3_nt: TGCAGCGTTGAAGAAGGGGGTGCGACCCAGTACTTC
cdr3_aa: CSVEEGGATQYF

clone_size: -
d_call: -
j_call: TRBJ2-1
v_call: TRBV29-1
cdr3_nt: TGCAGCGTTGATCCCGGGACACCTTACAATGAGCAGTTCTTC
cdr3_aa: CSVDPGTPYNEQFF

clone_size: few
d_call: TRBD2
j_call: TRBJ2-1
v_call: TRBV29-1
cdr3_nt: TGCAGCGTTGACCCTCGGGGGGTCTGGCAGTTCTTC
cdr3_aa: CSVDPRGVWQFF

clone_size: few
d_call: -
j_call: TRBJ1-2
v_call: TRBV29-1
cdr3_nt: TGCAGCGTTTTGGCGGGAGGCGGCTACACCTTC
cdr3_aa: CSVLAGGGYTF

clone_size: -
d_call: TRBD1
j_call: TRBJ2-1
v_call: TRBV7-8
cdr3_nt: TGTGCCAGCAGCTCAGACAGGACAGGGGGCGATGAGCAGTTCTTC
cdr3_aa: CASSSDRTGGDEQFF

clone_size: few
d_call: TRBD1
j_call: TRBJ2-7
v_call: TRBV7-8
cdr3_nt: TGTGCCAGCAGCTTGGGGCAGGGGGCGGTCGGCGAGCAGTACTTC
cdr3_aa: CASSLGQGAVGEQYF

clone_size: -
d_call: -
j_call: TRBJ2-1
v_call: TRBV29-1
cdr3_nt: TGCAGCGTTGGCGGTAAAGTCAATGAGCAGTTCTTC
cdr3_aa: CSVGGKVNEQFF

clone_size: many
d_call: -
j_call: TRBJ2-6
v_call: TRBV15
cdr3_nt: TGTGCCACCAGCAGAGATTACGGGGCTATCTTCCTTTGGCCTGGGGCCAACGTCCTGACTTTC
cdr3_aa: CATSRDYGAIFLWPGANVLTF

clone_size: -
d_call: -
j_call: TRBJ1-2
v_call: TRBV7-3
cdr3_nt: TGTGCCAGCAGCCGTGAGCCGGGATACTATGGCTACACCTTC
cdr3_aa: CASSREPGYYGYTF

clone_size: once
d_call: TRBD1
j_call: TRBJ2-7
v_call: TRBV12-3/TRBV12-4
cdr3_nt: TGTGCCAGCAATAGGGACAGTACTTCCTACGAGCAGTACTTC
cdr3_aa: CASNRDSTSYEQYF

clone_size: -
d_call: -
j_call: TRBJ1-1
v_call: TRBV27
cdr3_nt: TGTGCCAGCAGTTTATTTGGGGCTATAACTGAAGCTTTCTTT
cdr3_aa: CASSLFGAITEAFF

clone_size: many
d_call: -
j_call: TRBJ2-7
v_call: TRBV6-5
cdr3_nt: TGTGCCAGCAGTTACAGCGGACTAAGCGGTTTGTACGAGCAGTACTTC
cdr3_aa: CASSYSGLSGLYEQYF

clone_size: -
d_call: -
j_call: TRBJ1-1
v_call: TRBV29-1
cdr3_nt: TGCAGCGTTGAAGATCAGGTCACTGAAGCTTTCTTT
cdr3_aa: CSVEDQVTEAFF